This TCR beta chain was profiled in a study of T and B cells in COVID-19 patients. Study observations and caveats: Clonality of TRB repertoires was high in active COVID-19; recovery brought above-healthy diversity and richness.

V lost 2 bases and J lost 5, with 7 bases in between. Germline loops: CDR1 SGDLS, CDR2 YYNGEE. The CDR3 loop spans 12 amino acids. BIOMED2 TRB-A/B primer pools were used in multiplex TRB PCR. TCRdb processed the multiplex PCR reads anew with MiXCR; each CDR3 protein has one entry. The sample holds 5,400 or so distinct CDR3 sequences, around 29% seen once. TRB was amplified from around 230-520 ng of blood genomic DNA. Concerning this clonotype: Antigen: not known.

The clonotype originates from a human donor with active COVID-19. Sequencing was done on a sample of blood. The chain recombines TRBV9 with TRBJ2-5; D is unresolved. The DNA of the CDR3 is TGTGCCAGCAGCGTGGACGGGGAGACCCAGTACTTC. This encodes CASSVDGETQYF.